The 18 T cell receptor beta chains below all came from one sample that was sequenced in a study of CD8 T cells in Susac syndrome. An amount of RNA that ranged from roughly 0.5 to 1 ug was reverse transcribed with random hexamers. TCRdb passed the immunoSEQ multiplex PCR reads through MiXCR, listing each CDR3 protein once. The sample includes 120,000 or so distinct CDR3 sequences, approximately 94% of them seen just once. What was sequenced was CD4+ T cells from PBMCs. The receptors derive from a human donor with multiple sclerosis.

The chain couples TRBV9 to TRBJ1-1, with TRBD1 as a possible D gene (5 bases). Germline V gene data show CDR1 as SGDLS and CDR2 as YYNGEE. Deletions cut 3 bases from V and 5 bases from J, with 14 bases between. CDR3 length: 14 residues. In DNA, the CDR3 is TGTGCCAGCAGCGCCCACGGGGGTGGGACTGAAGCTTTCTTT. It translates to CASSAHGGGTEAFF.

This sequence joins TRBV18 and TRBJ2-1; 8 nucleotides agree with TRBD1. With 3 bases clipped from V and 5 bases from J, the junction kept 9 bases outside the gene matches. This CDR3 has 16 amino acids. Germline values: CDR1 KGHSH, CDR2 LQKENI. CDR3 bases: TGTGCCAGCTCACCTATAACAGGGGGTCCCCACAATGAGCAGTTCTTC. Protein: CASSPITGGPHNEQFF. Complete variable domain (other parts from reference TRBV18 and TRBJ2-1): NAGVMQNPRHLVRRRGQEARLRCSPMKGHSHVYWYRQLPEEGLKFMVYLQKENIIDESGMPKERFSAEFPKEGPSILRIQQVVRGDSAAYFCASSPITGGPHNEQFFGPGTRLTVL.

The chain carries TRBV5-1 and TRBJ2-3, with D unresolved. The CDR3 runs 15 residues. V was trimmed by 2 bases and J by 2 bases, leaving 12 bases between them. Germline CDR1 is SGHRS and CDR2 is YFSETQ. The CDR3 DNA reads as TGCGCCAGCAGCTTTGATAGCCCCCACACAGATACGCAGTATTTT. This sequence encodes CASSFDSPHTDTQYF.

The chain recombines TRBV5-1 with TRBJ1-2; tentative D call: TRBD1 (6 bases). The CDR3 loop spans 14 amino acids. Per the germline V gene, CDR1 is SGHRS and CDR2 is YFSETQ. Trimming pared 0 bases from V and 7 bases from J, leaving 13 bases between. The CDR3 spells CASSLADEGGGYTF. The CDR3 bases are TGCGCCAGCAGCTTGGCCGACGAAGGGGGTGGCTACACCTTC.

The V call is TRBV12-3 or TRBV12-4, the J call TRBJ2-3, with 9 nucleotides matching TRBD1. The ends lost 8 bases at V and 5 bases at J; junction bases unmatched: 8. This CDR3 comprises 14 residues. Here the CDR3 DNA reads TGTGCCAGCTCCGGACAGGGGTTTGGAGATACGCAGTATTTT. Protein product: CASSGQGFGDTQYF.

The CDR3 bases are TGTGCCAGCAGCGTAGAGGGTGGTCAGCGAGGGACTGAAGCTTTCTTT. Encoded protein: CASSVEGGQRGTEAFF. This chain links TRBV9 with TRBJ1-1, with D uncertain. Looked up from germline, CDR1 is SGDLS and CDR2 is YYNGEE. Trimming shortened V by 0 bases and J by 5 bases, and 17 bases separated the two germline ends. This CDR3 spans 16 amino acids.

The CDR3, as DNA: TGCAGCGTTGCAGCAGAGGCCTACGAGCAGTACTTC. The encoded protein is CSVAAEAYEQYF. The V gene is TRBV29-1, the J gene TRBJ2-7; D unresolved. Trimming removed 4 bases from V and 2 bases from J, with 9 bases in between. Germline lookup yields CDR1 SQVTM and CDR2 ANQGSEA. CDR3 length: 12 amino acids.

The chain combines TRBV28 with TRBJ1-2; no definite D call. The CDR3 is 13 amino acids. Germline V CDR1 and CDR2: MDHEN, SYDVKM. V was trimmed by 8 bases and J by 2 bases, leaving 12 bases between them. The CDR3 coding sequence is TGTGCCAGCGGTGAACTGAGCAACTATGGCTACACCTTC. As protein: CASGELSNYGYTF.

The chain links TRBV20-1 to TRBJ2-5; TRBD2 matches 7 bases. V lost 2 bases to trimming and J lost 2 bases; unmatched junction nucleotides: 2. Germline V gives CDR1 DFQATT, CDR2 SNEGSKA (reference sequence). There are 13 residues in the CDR3. This chain's CDR3 is CSARLAVQETQYF. The CDR3 DNA is TGCAGTGCTAGACTAGCGGTGCAAGAGACCCAGTACTTC.

The chain combines TRBV5-4 with TRBJ1-2, with unresolved D. The V gene's germline CDR1 is SGHNT and CDR2 YYREEE (reference sequence). The CDR3 consists of 13 residues. Between the trimmed V and J ends, which lost 2 bases and 4 bases, there was a span of 9 bases. This CDR3 reads CASSLLGAYGYTF. Written as DNA, the CDR3 is TGTGCCAGCAGCTTACTGGGAGCCTATGGCTACACCTTC.

The J gene is TRBJ2-7, the V gene TRBV6-1; D uncertain. Germline values: CDR1 MNHNS, CDR2 SASEGT. The CDR3 is 12 residues long. Trimming stripped 7 bases from V and 4 bases from J, with 11 bases between. Written as DNA, the CDR3 is TGTGCCAGCACCGCGGACCTATACGAGCAGTACTTC. Its translation: CASTADLYEQYF.

The V and J genes are TRBV3-1 and TRBJ1-1; the D is unclear. V was pared by 4 bases and J by 5 bases, with 11 bases between. This CDR3 contains 13 residues. Germline V gene data show CDR1 as LGHDT and CDR2 as YNNKEL (reference sequence). CDR3 DNA: TGTGCCAGCAGCCCTGCCCTGCGAACTGAAGCTTTCTTT. This codes for CASSPALRTEAFF.

This clonotype has a single count. The chain recombines TRBV7-2 with TRBJ2-2, with TRBD1 identical over 8 bases. The CDR3 loop spans 15 amino acids. The V and J ends lost 5 bases and 3 bases, in that order; junction bases with no gene match: 5. CDR1 SGHTA and CDR2 FQGNSA come from the germline V gene. Written as DNA, the CDR3 is TGTGCCAGCAGCATACAGGGGGTTTACACCGGGGAGCTGTTTTTT. It is translated as CASSIQGVYTGELFF.

CDR3 sequence reads: CASSLDSPTYGYTF. CDR3 nucleotide sequence: TGCGCCAGCAGCTTGGACAGCCCTACCTATGGCTACACCTTC. The chain joins TRBV5-1 to TRBJ1-2; D remains unclear. Germline V gives CDR1 SGHRS, CDR2 YFSETQ. Trimming stripped 0 bases from V and 4 bases from J, with 10 bases between. The CDR3 has 14 amino acids.

In its sample, this clonotype was seen a few times. V gene TRBV9 combines with J gene TRBJ1-1; tentatively, D is TRBD1 (5 bases). Germline V lookup: CDR1 SGDLS, CDR2 YYNGEE. V lost 4 bases, J lost 3 bases, and 7 bases lay in between. The CDR3 loop spans 12 amino acids. The CDR3: CASSSGDTEAFF. CDR3 nucleotides: TGTGCCAGCAGCTCGGGGGACACTGAAGCTTTCTTT.

V gene TRBV27 combines with J gene TRBJ2-7; 7 nucleotides agree with TRBD2. V shed 5 bases, J shed 3 bases, and the junction held 7 bases outside the gene matches. CDR1 and CDR2 from the germline V gene are MNHEY and SMNVEV (reference sequence). The CDR3 is 14 residues long. The DNA for the CDR3 is TGTGCCAGCAGTCCCAGCGGGGTGGGCTACGAGCAGTACTTC. Protein: CASSPSGVGYEQYF.

The chain combines TRBV2 with TRBJ2-7; the D gene could be TRBD1 or TRBD2 (5 bases each). V lost 8 bases and J 0 bases, leaving 11 bases between the germline ends. The CDR3 totals 13 residues. From germline, CDR1 is SNHLY and CDR2 FYNNEI. The CDR3 reads CASGRDASYEQYF. The CDR3 coding sequence is TGTGCCAGCGGCCGGGACGCCTCCTACGAGCAGTACTTC.

This chain joins TRBV7-6 and TRBJ1-5, with no clear D. Germline V gene sequence: CDR1 SGHVS, CDR2 FNYEAQ. This CDR3 is 13 amino acids long. The germline V and J ends were trimmed by 5 bases and 7 bases, with 12 bases remaining between them. CDR3 in amino acids: CASSPQAAQPQHF. The CDR3 DNA reads as TGTGCCAGCAGCCCCCAAGCAGCGCAGCCCCAGCATTTT.